This T cell receptor beta chain was retrieved from a study of blood T cell repertoires in COVID-19. About the research overall: Some COVID-19 samples were acute and others convalescent; all came from the United States, Italy and Spain. In each case, the material was cDNA or gDNA derived from T cells, B-cell-depleted T cells, or PBMCs.

V shed 1 base and J shed 1 base, with 8 bases lying between them. Germline V CDR1 and CDR2: SGHVS, FNYEAQ. The CDR3 runs 16 residues. The table lists this clone with a count of one. As originally analysed: Reference gene primer amplification in the assay estimated nucleated cell counts. Measured with immunoSEQ multiplex PCR; TCRdb has only the in-frame clones, and not every one. V and J calls and clone size are as listed in that table; D and trimming were resolved from the DNA. The sample lists roughly 190,000 clones, around 80% occurring once. The sequencing sample was made of peripheral blood. This rearrangement joins TRBV7-6 to TRBJ2-6; D gene uncertain. This sequence originates from a human donor in a cohort sampled during active COVID-19. CDR3 nucleotide sequence: TGTGCCAGCAGCTTAGTTCCCGGGTCTGGGGCCAACGTCCTGACTTTC. Amino acids: CASSLVPGSGANVLTF.